This entry lists 11 T cell receptor beta chains sequenced from one sample in a study of T-cell memory formation after mild COVID-19. TCRdb used MiXCR to reprocess the 5' RACE reads, holding one entry per CDR3 protein. The repertoire holds 250,000 or so distinct CDR3 sequences, with about 20% as singletons. Sequences were obtained from PBMCs or a T cell subset sorted from them (not recorded which). The receptors come from a man younger than 30 who had mild COVID-19 (a few samples of this study predate the infection). Cell type and time point are not known.

The sample holds a few counts of this clonotype. The chain joins TRBV6-6 to TRBJ1-1; D not resolved. Per germline, CDR1 MNHNY and CDR2 SVGAGI (reference sequence). The CDR3 extends over 13 amino acids. The V end lost 7 bases, the J end lost 4 bases, and 13 bases lay between the germline ends. The CDR3 nucleotides are TGTGCCAGCATGGGCCCGGCGGCCACTGAAGCTTTCTTT. It codes for CASMGPAATEAFF.

This clonotype was found a few times. This sequence joins TRBV18 and TRBJ2-7, with TRBD2 matching 11 bases. Trimming removed 4 bases from V and 5 bases from J; junction bases left unmatched: 10. This CDR3 has 16 amino acids. CDR1 and CDR2 (germline): KGHSH, LQKENI. In DNA, the CDR3 is TGTGCCAGCTCACGAACTAGCGGGGGCACGCCAAACGAGCAGTACTTC. Protein product: CASSRTSGGTPNEQYF.

This clonotype was counted a few times. This chain joins TRBV7-3 and TRBJ2-3, with 12 nucleotides matching TRBD2. Unmatched junction bases numbered 10, after V lost 4 bases and J lost 8 bases. The length of the CDR3 is 16 residues. CDR1 and CDR2 (germline): SGHTA, FQGTGA. The CDR3 DNA follows: TGTGCCAGCAGCTCGACTAGCGGGGGCCTCCCTCGTACGCAGTATTTT. It specifies CASSSTSGGLPRTQYF.

This clonotype was seen many times. The chain is built from TRBV7-9 and TRBJ2-2; D gene unclear. The V gene's germline CDR1 is SEHNR and CDR2 FQNEAQ (reference sequence). The CDR3 is 16 residues long. V was clipped by 5 bases and J by 0 bases, with 13 bases between them. The chain's CDR3 is CASSPRDGANTGELFF. The CDR3 region has the DNA TGTGCCAGCAGCCCTCGCGACGGTGCGAACACCGGGGAGCTGTTTTTT.

This clonotype was recorded many times. The V call is TRBV20-1, the J call TRBJ1-4; maybe TRBD1 (6 bases). Germline V gene sequence: CDR1 DFQATT, CDR2 SNEGSKA (reference sequence). The ends were cut back, 3 bases at V and 7 bases at J, with 12 bases in the middle. This CDR3 is 13 amino acids long. CDR3 residues: CSARDSLVEKLFF. The CDR3 DNA reads as TGCAGTGCTAGGGACAGTTTGGTTGAAAAACTGTTTTTT.

The gene calls are TRBV7-9 and TRBJ1-1; no clear D. The CDR3 is 12 residues long. CDR1 is SEHNR and CDR2 is FQNEAQ in the germline V gene (reference sequence). V shed 2 bases and J shed 7 bases, with 8 bases lying between them. For the CDR3, the DNA is TGTGCCAGCAGCTTATTGGGCAGTGAAGCTTTCTTT. This gives the protein CASSLLGSEAFF.

This chain connects TRBV28 to TRBJ2-7; no reliable D call. The germline gives CDR1 MDHEN, CDR2 SYDVKM. This CDR3 has 15 amino acids. V was shortened by 3 bases and J by 6 bases, with 18 bases between the two germline ends. CDR3 nucleotide sequence: TGTGCCAGCAGTTTGAGGCAACTCCAGGTCGGCGAGCAGTACGTC. Translated: CASSLRQLQVGEQYV.

CDR3 bases: TGTGCCAGCAGCATGACAGGGTCTTACGAGCAGTACTTC. This translates into CASSMTGSYEQYF. This chain links TRBV12-3 or TRBV12-4 with TRBJ2-7; TRBD1 aligns across 7 bases. Germline trimming cut 6 bases from V and 4 bases from J; bases unmatched to any gene: 6. The CDR3 is made up of 13 amino acids.

The chain links TRBV5-1 to TRBJ2-1; D ambiguous. V was pared by 4 bases and J by 5 bases, with 10 bases between. CDR1 is SGHRS and CDR2 is YFSETQ in the germline V gene. The CDR3 is 13 residues long. The CDR3 DNA follows: TGCGCCAGCAGCGGAGTCCGGGACAATGAGCAGTTCTTC. Its protein product is CASSGVRDNEQFF.

This sequence joins TRBV4-2 and TRBJ2-7, with 7 bases that match TRBD1. This CDR3 is 15 amino acids long. J lost 2 bases, V lost 0 bases, and 4 bases had no gene match. Looked up from germline, CDR1 is LGHNA and CDR2 is YNFKEQ. DNA of the CDR3: TGTGCCAGCAGCCAAGATAGGGACAGTACCTACGAGCAGTACTTC. Translation: CASSQDRDSTYEQYF.

The V gene is TRBV2, the J gene TRBJ2-1, with 9 nucleotides matching TRBD2. Germline V gene data show CDR1 as SNHLY and CDR2 as FYNNEI. The ends lost 4 bases at V and 3 bases at J; junction bases unmatched: 1. The length of the CDR3 is 14 residues. Here the CDR3 DNA reads TGTGCCAGCAGTGTGCGGGGGGGCTACAATGAGCAGTTCTTC. This translates into CASSVRGGYNEQFF.